The 8 T cell receptor beta chains presented below share a single source sample, sequenced in a study of control samples from healthy donors and cancer patients (dated by TCRdb to 2018 to 2020). Library preparation used the immunoSEQ multiplex PCR assay. The immuneACCESS repertoire file appears here via TCRdb, limited to in-frame rearrangements. These files lack a portion of the clones; in checked studies, under half of the deficit traces to unresolved V genes, and the cause of the others is not known. The sample table holds 90,000 to 130,000 clones, of which 82% were seen once. The ten largest clones capture about 7% of the sample. Sequencing input: blood. The receptor source for this set is a man aged 18 to 30 in good health.

This sequence joins TRBV5-1 and TRBJ2-6, with D maybe TRBD1 (6 bases). Germline V gene data show CDR1 as SGHRS and CDR2 as YFSETQ. The CDR3 is 18 amino acids. V dropped 1 base and J dropped 1 base, with 15 bases sitting between them. The CDR3 bases are TGCGCCAGCAGCTTGCAAGGCAAAGGGGGTTCTGGGGCCAACGTCCTGACTTTC. Translating gives CASSLQGKGGSGANVLTF.

This clone was recorded once. V is TRBV4-2 and J is TRBJ2-5, with TRBD2 matching 13 bases. V lost 4 bases and J lost 1; bases outside the gene matches: 3. The germline V gene encodes CDR1 LGHNA and CDR2 YNFKEQ. This CDR3 has 16 amino acids. CDR3 sequence: CASSPTSGGAQETQYF. Written as DNA, the CDR3 is TGTGCCAGCAGCCCAACTAGCGGGGGGGCCCAAGAGACCCAGTACTTC.

CDR3 region: CASSLSGQGANYHEQYF. The CDR3 bases are TGTGCCAGCAGTTTATCTGGGCAGGGGGCGAATTACCACGAGCAGTACTTC. J is TRBJ2-7 and V is TRBV27; TRBD1 matches 8 bases. Germline V gene lookup returns CDR1 MNHEY and CDR2 SMNVEV (reference sequence). The CDR3 sequence is 17 residues long. V lost 0 bases to trimming and J lost 5 bases; unmatched junction nucleotides: 12.

This rearrangement joins TRBV7-2 to TRBJ2-4, with 7 bases fitting TRBD2. The CDR3 covers 16 residues. In germline, CDR1 is SGHTA, CDR2 FQGNSA. Trimming at V came to 4 bases and at J to 2 bases, leaving 8 bases not matched to a gene. As DNA, the CDR3 is TGTGCCAGCAGCTCCTGGACTAGTATATCCAAAAACATTCAGTACTTC. It specifies CASSSWTSISKNIQYF.

This clone was observed once. The rearrangement joins TRBV5-4 to TRBJ2-7, with D perhaps being TRBD1 or TRBD2 (6 bases each). Germline V lookup: CDR1 SGHNT, CDR2 YYREEE (reference sequence). This CDR3 has 14 amino acids. V was pared by 0 bases and J by 2 bases, with 9 bases between. The CDR3 DNA reads TGTGCCAGCAGCTTGGCCGGGGGCCCCTACGAGCAGTACGTC. This gives the protein CASSLAGGPYEQYV.

The V call is TRBV5-1, the J call TRBJ1-4, with D unclear. CDR1 and CDR2 (germline): SGHRS, YFSETQ. Trimming took off 9 bases at V and 5 bases at J, with 17 bases between the two ends. This CDR3 is built from 14 residues. The CDR3 nucleotides read TGCGCCACCTCCCGGGTGGGCAACAATGAAAAACTGTTTTTT. It specifies CATSRVGNNEKLFF.

The V call is TRBV10-3, the J call TRBJ2-7; 7 nucleotides line up with TRBD1. Germline loops: CDR1 ENHRY, CDR2 SYGVKD. Trimming cost V 7 bases and J 0 bases; bases outside gene matches: 6. The CDR3 has 14 residues. Written as DNA, the CDR3 is TGTGCCATCAAACCAGGGGGTTCCTCCTACGAGCAGTACTTC. Residues: CAIKPGGSSYEQYF.

This clone was seen a handful of times. The chain carries TRBV7-9 and TRBJ2-5, with D uncertain. Between the trimmed V and J ends, which lost 3 bases and 2 bases, there was a span of 10 bases. Germline V gene lookup returns CDR1 SEHNR and CDR2 FQNEAQ (reference sequence). The CDR3 sequence is 14 residues long. CDR3 region: CASSFTSVQETQYF. The DNA of the CDR3 is TGTGCCAGCAGCTTTACCAGCGTTCAAGAGACCCAGTACTTC.